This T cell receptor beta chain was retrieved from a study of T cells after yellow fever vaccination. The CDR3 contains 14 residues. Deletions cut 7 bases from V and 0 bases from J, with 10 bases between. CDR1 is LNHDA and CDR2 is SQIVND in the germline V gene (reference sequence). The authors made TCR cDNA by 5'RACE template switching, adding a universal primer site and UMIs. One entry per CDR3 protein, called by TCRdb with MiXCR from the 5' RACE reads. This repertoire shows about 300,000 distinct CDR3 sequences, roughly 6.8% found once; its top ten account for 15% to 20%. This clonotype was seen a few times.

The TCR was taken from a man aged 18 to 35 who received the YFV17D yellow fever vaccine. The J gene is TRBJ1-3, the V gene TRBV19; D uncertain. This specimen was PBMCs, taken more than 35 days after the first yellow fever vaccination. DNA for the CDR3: TGTGCCAGTAAAGGGTTTGGCTCTGGAAACACCATATATTTT. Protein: CASKGFGSGNTIYF.